The 17 T cell receptor beta chains listed next were all sequenced from one sample in a study of identical twins. Each CDR3 protein is one row after TCRdb ran MiXCR on the 5' RACE reads. The data hold hundreds of thousands of distinct CDR3 sequences, with roughly 18% observed a single time. This same sample was also part of a study on T cells expressing NK-cell markers.

Sequenced sample: PBMCs. The receptors were gathered from a woman aged 18-29 years in good health.

The rearrangement joins TRBV29-1 to TRBJ2-1; tentatively, D is TRBD2 (5 bases). Germline CDR1 reads SQVTM; CDR2 reads ANQGSEA. The CDR3 is 14 amino acids. V lost 4 bases to trimming and J lost 5 bases, with 15 bases between them. In DNA, the CDR3 is TGCAGCGTTGCCCTCGGACTGCGAAACAATGAGCAGTTCTTC. This sequence encodes CSVALGLRNNEQFF.

This clonotype was found a few times. The V gene is TRBV29-1, the J gene TRBJ1-5; no reliable D call. Germline V lookup: CDR1 SQVTM, CDR2 ANQGSEA. The CDR3 is 13 residues long. V dropped 4 bases and J dropped 0 bases, with 7 bases sitting between them. Here the CDR3 reads CSVGTNSNQPQHF. The CDR3, as DNA: TGCAGCGTTGGAACAAATAGCAATCAGCCCCAGCATTTT.

This clonotype was detected a few times. This chain joins TRBV20-1 and TRBJ2-1; TRBD2 matches 11 bases. The CDR3 sequence is 16 residues long. Looked up from germline, CDR1 is DFQATT and CDR2 is SNEGSKA (reference sequence). J gave up 4 bases and V 3 bases, and 8 bases lay outside the gene matches. In DNA form, the CDR3 reads TGCAGTGCTAGGCCCCTAGCGGGGGGCCGTTACAATGAGCAGTTCTTC. Residues: CSARPLAGGRYNEQFF.

The chain has TRBV12-5 and TRBJ2-3, with 14 bases that match TRBD2. This CDR3 has 19 amino acids. Germline assignment: CDR1 LGHNT and CDR2 FRNRAP. Losses at the gene ends were 3 bases for V and 5 bases for J; bases not matched to a gene: 13. The CDR3 region has the DNA TGTGCTAGTGGTTTCCCGGGACTAGCGGGGGCCGCTGGGGGAGATACGCAGTATTTT. Translation: CASGFPGLAGAAGGDTQYF.

CDR3 nucleotide sequence: TGTGCCAGCAGCCAAGACGGACTAGCGGGGGCCGTCCTCTACAATGAGCAGTTCTTC. It specifies CASSQDGLAGAVLYNEQFF. V and J are TRBV3-1 and TRBJ2-1, with TRBD2 matching over 13 bases. The CDR3 spans 19 residues. The V gene end was trimmed by 0 bases and the J gene end by 3 bases; junction bases not matched to a gene: 8. Looked up from germline, CDR1 is LGHDT and CDR2 is YNNKEL (reference sequence).

This clonotype was found a few times. The chain employs TRBV5-1 and TRBJ2-1; no reliable D call. The CDR3 contains 16 residues. Germline CDR1 SGHRS, CDR2 YFSETQ. V was pared by 0 bases and J by 0 bases, with 10 bases between. The CDR3 DNA reads TGCGCCAGCAGCTTGGCTCTGGGAATCTCCTACAATGAGCAGTTCTTC. This gives the protein CASSLALGISYNEQFF. Variable domain in full (rest from reference TRBV5-1 and TRBJ2-1): KAGVTQTPRYLIKTRGQQVTLSCSPISGHRSVSWYQQTPGQGLQFLFEYFSETQRNKGNFPGRFSGRQFSNSRSEMNVSTLELGDSALYLCASSLALGISYNEQFFGPGTRLTVL.

The chain recombines TRBV7-2 with TRBJ2-1; D tentatively reads TRBD1 or TRBD2 (6 bases each). Germline lookup yields CDR1 SGHTA and CDR2 FQGNSA. The V end lost 5 bases, the J end lost 2 bases, and 16 bases lay between the germline ends. The CDR3 sequence is 16 residues long. The CDR3 sequence is CASSPRGHRTYNEQFF. In DNA, the CDR3 is TGTGCCAGCAGCCCGCGGGGACACCGTACCTACAATGAGCAGTTCTTC.

The CDR3 loop reads CASTGQGVSNTEAFF. The CDR3 nucleotides are TGTGCCAGTACCGGACAGGGGGTATCGAACACTGAAGCTTTCTTT. The chain is built from TRBV19 and TRBJ1-1; 10 bases map to TRBD1. V lost 7 bases to trimming and J lost 1 base; unmatched junction nucleotides: 6. This CDR3 is built from 15 residues. CDR1 is LNHDA and CDR2 is SQIVND in the germline V gene (reference sequence).

This chain connects TRBV12-3 or TRBV12-4 to TRBJ2-5, with D uncertain. V lost 5 bases to trimming and J lost 2 bases, with 12 bases between them. CDR3 length: 14 amino acids. CDR3 region: CASSLGILQETQYF. In DNA form, the CDR3 reads TGTGCCAGCAGTCTAGGGATATTACAAGAGACCCAGTACTTC.

The chain is built from TRBV20-1 and TRBJ2-1; a possible D gene is TRBD1 (6 bases). The CDR3 spans 15 residues. CDR1 is DFQATT, CDR2 SNEGSKA, per germline (reference sequence). Trimming cost V 3 bases and J 8 bases, with 20 bases left between them. The chain's CDR3 is CSASGSNRGGHEQFF. The CDR3 DNA follows: TGCAGTGCTAGTGGGTCGAATCGTGGGGGCCATGAGCAGTTCTTC.

This clonotype was seen a handful of times. The genes are TRBV12-3 or TRBV12-4 and TRBJ2-7; 7 positions agree with TRBD2. The CDR3 contains 17 residues. Germline trimming cut 1 base from V and 1 base from J; bases unmatched to any gene: 10. CDR3 amino acids: CASSLGTRERESYEQYF. The CDR3 DNA reads as TGTGCCAGCAGTTTAGGGACTAGGGAGCGGGAATCCTACGAGCAGTACTTC.

This clonotype has a count of ten or more. The V gene is TRBV7-2, the J gene TRBJ2-1; TRBD2 matches 12 bases. Looked up from germline, CDR1 is SGHTA and CDR2 is FQGNSA. With V trimmed by 8 bases and J by 6 bases, 5 bases remained unmatched. The CDR3 is 14 residues long. The CDR3 here is CASRGTSGFNEQFF. The CDR3 DNA reads TGTGCCAGCCGGGGGACTAGCGGGTTCAATGAGCAGTTCTTC.

This clonotype was picked up many times. The V call is TRBV20-1, the J call TRBJ2-1, with a weak D call TRBD1 (7 bases). The CDR3 has 14 residues. Germline V lookup: CDR1 DFQATT, CDR2 SNEGSKA (reference sequence). Deletions cut 5 bases from V and 14 bases from J, with 25 bases between. The CDR3 coding sequence is TGCAGTGCTCGAAGGGAGGCAGGGGGAAGGTCTGAGTTCTTC. Its protein is CSARREAGGRSEFF.

The CDR3 region is CSVEEENTDTQYF. CDR3 coding DNA: TGCAGCGTTGAGGAAGAAAACACAGATACGCAGTATTTT. This rearrangement joins TRBV29-1 to TRBJ2-3; D is unresolved. This CDR3 has 13 residues. Germline V gives CDR1 SQVTM, CDR2 ANQGSEA. Trimming removed 3 bases at V and 2 bases at J, with 9 bases between.

The V gene is TRBV7-6, the J gene TRBJ2-7; possibly TRBD2 for D (6 bases). Germline V gives CDR1 SGHVS, CDR2 FNYEAQ. The CDR3 contains 13 residues. The V gene lost 8 bases and the J gene lost 1 base, with 12 bases spanning the gap. The DNA for the CDR3 is TGTGCCAGCGGGAGGTACAGGTCCTACGAGCAGTACTTC. Amino acid sequence: CASGRYRSYEQYF.

This sequence joins TRBV5-1 and TRBJ2-7; 7 bases match TRBD1. The CDR3 loop spans 16 amino acids. With V trimmed by 0 bases and J by 5 bases, 11 bases remained unmatched. Per germline, CDR1 SGHRS and CDR2 YFSETQ. CDR3 sequence: CASSLVPGQNPHEQYF. The DNA for the CDR3 is TGCGCCAGCAGCTTGGTTCCGGGACAGAATCCCCACGAGCAGTACTTC.

The J gene is TRBJ2-1, the V gene TRBV9; no firm D call. CDR3 length: 14 residues. Germline lookup yields CDR1 SGDLS and CDR2 YYNGEE. Between the trimmed V and J ends, which lost 0 bases and 3 bases, there was a span of 7 bases. The CDR3 DNA is TGTGCCAGCAGCGTAGCGGGTTACTACAATGAGCAGTTCTTC. Its translation: CASSVAGYYNEQFF.